Following are 21 T cell receptor beta chains from one sample sequenced in a study of shared clonotypes between healthy human individuals (dated by TCRdb to the early 2020s). Preparation of the library involved the immunoSEQ multiplex PCR assay. The table was pulled from immuneACCESS by TCRdb, which kept in-frame rearrangements only. Such tables lose some clones; where checked, under half of the loss comes from unresolved V genes, and the rest has no known cause. Counted in this sample were about 1,500,000 clones; approximately 97% of them appeared once. In total, the top ten clones hold 1% to 1.5% of the sample. Specimen: naive CD4+ T cells sorted from blood. The cell subset or site label here, explained by the study, means: CD45RA+ positively selected. The receptors originated from a man aged 25-45 years in good health.

The chain has TRBV7-9 and TRBJ2-7, with 9 bases matching TRBD2. J lost 1 base, V lost 6 bases, and 7 bases had no gene match. This CDR3 spans 15 amino acids. Germline V gene lookup returns CDR1 SEHNR and CDR2 FQNEAQ (reference sequence). The CDR3 sequence is CASRPLAGASYEQYF. The CDR3 coding sequence is TGTGCCAGCAGGCCATTAGCGGGAGCATCCTACGAGCAGTACTTC.

This chain uses TRBV28 with TRBJ1-4; the D gene is possibly TRBD1 (6 bases). Germline CDR1 MDHEN, CDR2 SYDVKM. This CDR3 is 15 amino acids long. V was pared by 5 bases and J by 8 bases, with 18 bases between. This chain's CDR3 is CASSPPGTPREKLFF. The CDR3 DNA follows: TGTGCCAGCAGTCCTCCGGGGACACCACGGGAAAAACTGTTTTTT.

The V call is TRBV7-9, the J call TRBJ1-1; D is perhaps TRBD1 (6 bases). With 8 bases removed from V and 1 base from J, the gap between germline ends came to 17 bases. Germline CDR1 and CDR2: SEHNR and FQNEAQ (reference sequence). The length of the CDR3 is 15 residues. Here the CDR3 reads CASFFRDTKNTEAFF. CDR3 bases: TGTGCCAGCTTTTTCCGGGACACAAAGAACACTGAAGCTTTCTTT.

V usage is TRBV7-3 and J usage is TRBJ1-1, with D unclear. Trimming took 4 bases from V and 1 from J, leaving 13 bases between them. Germline-derived CDR1 and CDR2 are SGHTA and FQGTGA. The CDR3 extends over 15 amino acids. The CDR3 sequence: CASSSPQWGNTEAFF. DNA of the CDR3: TGTGCCAGCAGCTCCCCCCAGTGGGGGAACACTGAAGCTTTCTTT.

This chain connects TRBV5-1 to TRBJ2-2; D is unresolved. The CDR3 spans 14 residues. The germline V gene encodes CDR1 SGHRS and CDR2 YFSETQ. V lost 1 base, J lost 8 bases, and 12 bases lay in between. The CDR3 is CASSLSWRGGELFF. The CDR3 DNA is TGCGCCAGCAGCTTGTCCTGGCGTGGGGGGGAGCTGTTTTTT.

This sequence joins TRBV5-1 and TRBJ2-7, with TRBD2 matching over 7 bases. The CDR3 runs to 13 residues. Germline loops: CDR1 SGHRS, CDR2 YFSETQ. The J segment lost 5 bases and the V segment lost 6 bases, leaving 8 bases of the junction unmatched. CDR3 in amino acids: CASTGGGSNEQYF. The CDR3 DNA reads TGCGCCAGCACCGGTGGCGGGAGCAACGAGCAGTACTTC.

The rearrangement links TRBV29-1 to TRBJ1-1, with D uncertain. This CDR3 contains 12 residues. Looked up from germline, CDR1 is SQVTM and CDR2 is ANQGSEA. V lost 4 bases, J lost 0 bases, and 6 bases lay in between. The CDR3 spells CSVGLMNTEAFF. The CDR3 region has the DNA TGCAGCGTTGGACTGATGAACACTGAAGCTTTCTTT.

The V gene is TRBV6-1, the J gene TRBJ1-5; D is possibly TRBD1 (5 bases). The CDR3 has 13 amino acids. Trimming left V 4 bases short and J 3 bases short, with 7 bases between. Germline loops: CDR1 MNHNS, CDR2 SASEGT. The CDR3 DNA reads as TGTGCCAGCAGTGCGACAGACAATCAGCCCCAGCATTTT. Its protein is CASSATDNQPQHF.

The chain carries TRBV9 and TRBJ2-2; 11 bases map to TRBD2. The V segment lost 4 bases and the J segment 3 bases; nucleotides outside the gene matches: 5. Germline V lookup: CDR1 SGDLS, CDR2 YYNGEE. The CDR3 has 16 residues. CDR3 protein: CASSFGLAGYTGELFF. The CDR3 DNA follows: TGTGCCAGCAGCTTCGGACTAGCGGGTTACACCGGGGAGCTGTTTTTT.

The chain has TRBV2 and TRBJ2-3, with D possibly being TRBD1 or TRBD2 (5 bases each). V lost 4 bases, J lost 2 bases, and 13 bases lay in between. The CDR3 extends over 15 amino acids. CDR1 is SNHLY and CDR2 is FYNNEI in the germline V gene. The CDR3: CASSAEGYHTDTQYF. In DNA, the CDR3 is TGTGCCAGCAGTGCAGAGGGGTACCACACAGATACGCAGTATTTT.

The chain couples TRBV7-3 to TRBJ2-1; 7 nucleotides agree with TRBD2. Looked up from germline, CDR1 is SGHTA and CDR2 is FQGTGA. The CDR3 runs 15 residues. V shed 0 bases and J 9 bases; nucleotides not matched to a gene: 8. CDR3 amino acids: CASSLTGREDGEQFF. The CDR3 bases are TGTGCCAGCAGCTTAACGGGGAGGGAGGATGGTGAGCAGTTCTTC.

This chain links TRBV27 with TRBJ2-4, with a possible D match to TRBD1 (5 bases). The germline CDR1 and CDR2 sequences are MNHEY and SMNVEV (reference sequence). The CDR3 extends over 14 amino acids. V was shortened by 1 base and J by 4 bases, with 8 bases between the two germline ends. CDR3 amino acids: CASSLYQGKNIQYF. The CDR3 DNA sequence: TGTGCCAGCAGTTTATATCAGGGAAAAAACATTCAGTACTTC.

This clone turned up a few times. The rearrangement uses TRBV6-6 and TRBJ1-5; no reliable D call. Germline-derived CDR1 and CDR2 are MNHNY and SVGAGI (reference sequence). This CDR3 comprises 12 residues. V dropped 5 bases and J dropped 4 bases, with 6 bases sitting between them. The DNA for the CDR3 is TGTGCCAGCAGTGGAGCGAATCAGCCCCAGCATTTT. Its protein is CASSGANQPQHF.

The chain employs TRBV21-1 and TRBJ2-7; the D call of TRBD2 is as the table states it, not checked on the DNA. TRBV21-1 is given as a pseudogene. CDR3 length equals 17 residues. The CDR3 sequence is CASSVRGPSGRAYEQYF. Written as DNA, the CDR3 is TGTGCCAGCAGTGTTCGTGGTCCTAGCGGGAGGGCCTACGAGCAGTACTTC.

This clone has only one observation. V usage is TRBV18 and J usage is TRBJ1-1, with 9 bases aligning to TRBD1. The V and J ends lost 1 base and 0 bases, in that order; junction bases with no gene match: 6. Germline lookup yields CDR1 KGHSH and CDR2 LQKENI. The CDR3 has 17 residues. The CDR3 region has the DNA TGTGCCAGCTCACCACAGAGGACAGGGGTCGTGAACACTGAAGCTTTCTTT. Its translation: CASSPQRTGVVNTEAFF. Full variable domain (missing parts from reference TRBV18 and TRBJ1-1): NAGVMQNPRHLVRRRGQEARLRCSPMKGHSHVYWYRQLPEEGLKFMVYLQKENIIDESGMPKERFSAEFPKEGPSILRIQQVVRGDSAAYFCASSPQRTGVVNTEAFFGQGTRLTVV.

The chain combines TRBV6-5 with TRBJ2-1; D is unresolved. V shed 6 bases and J shed 3 bases, with 12 bases lying between them. From germline, CDR1 is MNHEY and CDR2 SVGAGI. The CDR3 extends over 14 amino acids. In DNA, the CDR3 is TGTGCCAGCAGACCAGCGACATTCTACAATGAGCAGTTCTTC. Its translation: CASRPATFYNEQFF.

The V gene is TRBV28, the J gene TRBJ2-1; 12 bases fit TRBD2. There are 17 residues in the CDR3. With 1 base clipped from V and 5 bases from J, the junction kept 6 bases outside the gene matches. Germline CDR1 reads MDHEN; CDR2 reads SYDVKM. CDR3: CASSLSSGRAEDNEQFF. DNA for the CDR3: TGTGCCAGCAGTTTATCTAGCGGGAGGGCCGAGGACAATGAGCAGTTCTTC.

The chain links TRBV11-2 to TRBJ2-1, with TRBD2 matching 12 bases. The CDR3 is 17 residues long. The germline gives CDR1 SGHAT, CDR2 FQNNGV. Trimming at V came to 7 bases and at J to 11 bases, leaving 18 bases not matched to a gene. The CDR3 nucleotides are TGTGCCAGCACCCTCCCGACTAGCGGGAGAACCGAGATAAAGCAGTTCTTC. This encodes CASTLPTSGRTEIKQFF.

The chain employs TRBV6-6 and TRBJ2-7; possibly TRBD1 for D (6 bases). Germline V gene lookup returns CDR1 MNHNY and CDR2 SVGAGI (reference sequence). This CDR3 contains 12 residues. Trimming left V 8 bases short and J 6 bases short, with 14 bases between. This CDR3 is CASSHTGREQYF. In DNA, the CDR3 is TGTGCCAGCTCCCATACAGGGCGCGAGCAGTACTTC.

The chain employs TRBV30 and TRBJ1-1; unclear D gene. The CDR3 sequence is 12 residues long. Per the germline V gene, CDR1 is GTSNPN and CDR2 is SVGIG (reference sequence). Deletions cut 6 bases from V and 4 bases from J, with 12 bases between. In DNA, the CDR3 is TGTGCCTGCAGATTAGGGAGCACTGAAGCTTTCTTT. This codes for CACRLGSTEAFF.

The DNA for the CDR3 is TGTGCCAGCAGCGTGGAGGGGAGAGGCCGCGAGCAGTACTTC. It codes for CASSVEGRGREQYF. This chain connects TRBV9 to TRBJ2-7; TRBD2 is a possible D gene (6 bases). CDR3 size: 14 residues. Trimming cost V 2 bases and J 6 bases, with 15 bases left between them. From germline, CDR1 is SGDLS and CDR2 YYNGEE. Looking up the rest from reference TRBV9 and TRBJ2-7 gives the full variable domain: DSGVTQTPKHLITATGQRVTLRCSPRSGDLSVYWYQQSLDQGLQFLIQYYNGEERAKGNILERFSAQQFPDLHSELNLSSLELGDSALYFCASSVEGRGREQYFGPGTRLTVT.